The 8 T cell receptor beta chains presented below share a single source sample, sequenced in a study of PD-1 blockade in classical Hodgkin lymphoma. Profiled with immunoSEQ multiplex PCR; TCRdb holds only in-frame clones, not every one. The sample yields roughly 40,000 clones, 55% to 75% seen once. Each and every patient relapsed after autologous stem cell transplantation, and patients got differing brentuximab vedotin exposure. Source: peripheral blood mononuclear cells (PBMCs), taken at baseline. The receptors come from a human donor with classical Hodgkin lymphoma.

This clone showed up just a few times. The CDR3 here is CASSLGPNRLVGQYF. CDR3 nucleotides: TGTGCCAGTAGTCTGGGGCCAAATCGGCTTGTGGGGCAGTACTTC. V is TRBV19 and J is TRBJ2-7; TRBD1 might be the D (5 bases). V was clipped by 5 bases and J by 9 bases, with 23 bases between them. Germline CDR1 reads LNHDA; CDR2 reads SQIVND (reference sequence). This CDR3 has 15 residues.

CDR3 DNA sequence: TGTGCCAGCAGCACCCAACAGCCGTTCGGCCTCTATGGCTACACCTTC. It yields the protein CASSTQQPFGLYGYTF. The V gene is TRBV9, the J gene TRBJ1-2; D not resolved. The CDR3 length is 16 residues. CDR1 is SGDLS, CDR2 YYNGEE, per germline. Between the trimmed V and J ends, which lost 4 bases and 4 bases, there was a span of 20 bases.

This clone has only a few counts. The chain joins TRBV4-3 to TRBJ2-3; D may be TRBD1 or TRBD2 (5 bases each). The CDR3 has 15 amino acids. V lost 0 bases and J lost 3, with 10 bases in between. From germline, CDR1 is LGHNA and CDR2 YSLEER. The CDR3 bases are TGCGCCAGCAGCCAAGAAAGGGGACGGACAGATACGCAGTATTTT. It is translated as CASSQERGRTDTQYF.

The CDR3 DNA reads TGTGCCAGCAGCCCCGGAAACCTGAACACTGAAGCTTTCTTT. The encoded protein is CASSPGNLNTEAFF. The rearrangement links TRBV7-3 to TRBJ1-1; D call uncertain. Germline V gene sequence: CDR1 SGHTA, CDR2 FQGTGA. CDR3 size: 14 residues. V lost 5 bases to trimming and J lost 0 bases, with 10 bases between them.

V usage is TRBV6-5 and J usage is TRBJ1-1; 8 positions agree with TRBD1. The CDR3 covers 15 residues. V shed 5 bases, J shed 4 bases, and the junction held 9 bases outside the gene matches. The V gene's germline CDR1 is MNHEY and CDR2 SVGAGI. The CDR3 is CASSHGDRWSTEAFF. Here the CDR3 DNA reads TGTGCCAGCAGTCATGGGGACAGGTGGAGCACTGAAGCTTTCTTT.

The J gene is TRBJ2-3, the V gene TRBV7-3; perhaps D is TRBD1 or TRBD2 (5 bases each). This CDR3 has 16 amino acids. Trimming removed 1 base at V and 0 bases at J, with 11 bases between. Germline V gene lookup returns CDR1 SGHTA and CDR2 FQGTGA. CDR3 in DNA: TGTGCCAGCAGCTTAAATCCGGGACCAAGCACAGATACGCAGTATTTT. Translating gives CASSLNPGPSTDTQYF.

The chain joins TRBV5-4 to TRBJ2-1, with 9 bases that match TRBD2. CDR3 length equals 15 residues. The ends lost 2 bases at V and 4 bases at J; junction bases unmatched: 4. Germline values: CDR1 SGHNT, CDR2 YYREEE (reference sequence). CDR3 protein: CASSFSGGGYNEQFF. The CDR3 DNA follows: TGTGCCAGCAGCTTTAGCGGGGGTGGGTACAATGAGCAGTTCTTC.

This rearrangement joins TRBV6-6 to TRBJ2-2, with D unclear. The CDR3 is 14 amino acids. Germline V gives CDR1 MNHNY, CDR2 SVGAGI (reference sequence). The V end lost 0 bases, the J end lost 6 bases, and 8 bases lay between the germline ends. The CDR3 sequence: CASSYSGSPGELFF. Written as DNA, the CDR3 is TGTGCCAGCAGTTACTCAGGGTCCCCCGGGGAGCTGTTTTTT.